The T cell receptor (beta chain) under discussion was sequenced for a study of T cell repertoires in cytomegalovirus infection. Study-level information: From public TCR beta signatures came an indication of both CMV infection and matching HLA type. General observations from the study: HLA-C-restricted CMV-specific TCR beta clonotypes prevailed in the ex vivo response.

This clonotype was recorded many times. Antigen specificity is unknown. MiXCR was run by TCRdb on the reads, yielding one entry per CDR3 protein. The sample records 100,000 or so distinct CDR3 sequences, more than 15% being singletons. This CDR3 contains 16 residues. The ends lost 5 bases at V and 4 bases at J; junction bases unmatched: 12. Germline lookup yields CDR1 SGHTA and CDR2 FQGNSA. The sequencing sample was made of PBMCs. The clonotype originates from a human donor in good health (CMV status not recorded). Some clones in this sample may be carry-over from other donors' samples. The gene calls are TRBV7-2 and TRBJ2-3; 7 bases map to TRBD2. The CDR3 DNA sequence: TGTGCCAGCAGCCTACATAATAGCGGGCTGCCAGATACGCAGTATTTT. Translated: CASSLHNSGLPDTQYF. The full variable domain, rest sourced from reference TRBV7-2 and TRBJ2-3, is GAGVSQSPSNKVTEKGKDVELRCDPISGHTALYWYRQSLGQGLEFLIYFQGNSAPDKSGLPSDRFSAERTGGSVSTLTIQRTQQEDSAVYLCASSLHNSGLPDTQYFGPGTRLTVL.